Following are 3 T cell receptor beta chains from one sample sequenced in a study of Ad26.COV2.S vaccination and SARS-CoV-2 variants. Regarding treatment: around 19 received Ad26.COV2.S at low or high dose, single or two shots; about 5 received placebo; per-sample allocation not given. Sampling took place 63 days after the first vaccine or placebo injection. Some clones are missing from TCRdb's copy, which holds only in-frame ones; the method was immunoSEQ multiplex PCR. This sample has roughly 380,000 clones, with over 75% found just once. The input for sequencing was peripheral blood, taken in a trial of Ad26.COV2.S vaccine versus placebo. Receptors were obtained from a person between 18 and 65 years old who received the Ad26.COV2.S COVID-19 vaccine or a placebo.

Here the CDR3 DNA reads TGTGCCAGCAGTGAAAGGCAGGGCATGAGTGGCTACACCTTC. Its translation: CASSERQGMSGYTF. The chain employs TRBV2 and TRBJ1-2; weak D call: TRBD1 (5 bases). This CDR3 has 14 amino acids. Germline V gene sequence: CDR1 SNHLY, CDR2 FYNNEI. Trimming removed 2 bases from V and 7 bases from J, with 14 bases in between.

The chain joins TRBV30 to TRBJ2-3; 13 bases match TRBD2. The V and J ends lost 5 bases and 4 bases, in that order; junction bases with no gene match: 9. In germline, CDR1 is GTSNPN, CDR2 SVGIG (reference sequence). This CDR3 contains 16 residues. The CDR3 spells CAWAPGLAGVADTQYF. For the CDR3, the DNA is TGTGCCTGGGCGCCCGGACTAGCGGGGGTGGCAGATACGCAGTATTTT.

The chain uses TRBV12-3 or TRBV12-4 and TRBJ1-2; D is possibly TRBD1 (6 bases). The CDR3 loop spans 12 amino acids. Trimming removed 4 bases from V and 4 bases from J, with 7 bases in between. For the CDR3, the DNA is TGTGCCAGCAGTTCGGACAGCTATGGCTACACCTTC. Its protein is CASSSDSYGYTF.